This note documents a single T cell receptor beta chain sequence. Its antigen is as yet unknown. These data belong to a study of radiotherapy plus CTLA-4 blockade in lung cancer. Study results and limitations: Dynamics of early blood T cell clones, together with interferon-beta, were reportedly the best predictors of response. Clones derived from tumor TCRs expanded in blood after radiotherapy plus ipilimumab.

Focal radiation was given together with CTLA-4 blockade (ipilimumab) to patients with chemo-refractory metastatic non-small-cell lung cancer. The method was immunoSEQ multiplex PCR; TCRdb's version includes in-frame clones alone and lacks a portion of them. The repertoire holds about 73,000 clones, with around 87% as singletons. CDR3 length: 16 amino acids. V shed 4 bases, J shed 1 base, and the junction held 7 bases outside the gene matches. The germline V gene has CDR1 SGHVS and CDR2 FQNEAQ. This clonotype originated in a human donor with non-small cell lung cancer that progressed on radiotherapy plus ipilimumab. V and J are TRBV7-8 and TRBJ1-1, with 9 bases identical to TRBD1. Source: peripheral blood, taken from a patient treated with radiotherapy plus ipilimumab. CDR3 sequence reads: CASSYRTGARNTEAFF. The CDR3 bases are TGTGCCAGCAGCTATAGGACAGGGGCTAGGAACACTGAAGCTTTCTTT.